The 19 T cell receptor beta chains listed next were all sequenced from one sample in a study of blood T cells in healthy people across ages (dated by TCRdb to between 2015 and 2017). Libraries were made using 5' RACE. Instrument used: Illumina HiSeq 2500. A second PCR of roughly 6 to 11 cycles was performed with a sample-barcoded 5' primer and a J-beta primer mix. The public reads were reanalyzed by TCRdb: fastp trimming at Q25, MiXCR alignment, in-frame beta chains only. Rows are unified per CDR3 protein, each entry keeping the most common DNA and genes. The sample profile shows fewer than 700,000 distinct CDR3 sequences; 40% to 45% of them were found once. In total, the top ten clones hold 25% to 35% of the sample. Sequenced material: blood. These receptors were obtained from a man aged 80 or over in good health.

The table lists this clonotype with a few counts. CDR3 coding DNA: TGTGCCAGCAGTTACTCGAGGGACACCGTCATTGGCACCGGGGAGCTGTTTTTT. As protein: CASSYSRDTVIGTGELFF. The chain uses TRBV6-2 or TRBV6-3 and TRBJ2-2; D is perhaps TRBD1 (6 bases). Germline V gene sequence: CDR1 MNHEY, CDR2 SVGEGT. The V gene lost 0 bases and the J gene lost 4 bases, with 18 bases spanning the gap. The CDR3 has 18 residues.

This clonotype was recorded many times. This chain connects TRBV11-2 to TRBJ1-2; 7 bases fit TRBD1. V dropped 3 bases and J dropped 4; count of bases not matched to a gene: 2. The CDR3 consists of 13 residues. The germline gives CDR1 SGHAT, CDR2 FQNNGV. CDR3 sequence (DNA): TGTGCCAGCAGCTTTCAGGGGGGCTATGGCTACACCTTC. Translating gives CASSFQGGYGYTF.

The rearrangement joins TRBV3-1 to TRBJ2-1, with TRBD1 as a possible D gene (6 bases). The V end was cut by 4 bases, the J end by 4 bases, with 17 bases between. The CDR3 covers 16 residues. The germline CDR1 and CDR2 sequences are LGHDT and YNNKEL (reference sequence). CDR3 in amino acids: CASSPHTGTPYNEQFF. The DNA for the CDR3 is TGTGCCAGCAGCCCCCACACCGGGACACCTTACAATGAGCAGTTCTTC.

This clonotype came up many times. The CDR3 loop reads CASSLGVRSGANVLTF. The CDR3 region has the DNA TGTGCCAGCAGCTTAGGAGTCCGCTCTGGGGCCAACGTCCTGACTTTC. The chain couples TRBV7-8 to TRBJ2-6; D not resolved. CDR3 length: 16 residues. Germline V CDR1 and CDR2: SGHVS, FQNEAQ. Trimming took off 1 base at V and 0 bases at J, with 7 bases between the two ends.

V is TRBV30 and J is TRBJ2-6; D might be TRBD1 (6 bases). V was clipped by 1 base and J by 2 bases, with 12 bases between them. Germline V gene lookup returns CDR1 GTSNPN and CDR2 SVGIG (reference sequence). CDR3 size: 16 residues. CDR3 region: CAWSGPSGAGANVLTF. The CDR3 DNA sequence: TGTGCCTGGAGTGGCCCCTCAGGGGCTGGGGCCAACGTCCTGACTTTC.

This clonotype was seen only a few times. A much more abundant neighbour one base away suggests this may be a read error. The chain carries TRBV29-1 and TRBJ2-7; TRBD1 aligns across 10 bases. CDR1 and CDR2 (germline): SQVTM, ANQGSEA. Trimming took 5 bases from V and 7 from J; bases not matched to a gene: 14. This CDR3 is built from 15 residues. CDR3 sequence: CSVRGEGTGAWEQYF. CDR3 coding DNA: TGCAGCGTTCGAGGGGAGGGGACAGGGGCTTGGGAGCAGTACTTC.

This clonotype was counted only a few times. This sequence joins TRBV20-1 and TRBJ1-2; possibly TRBD1 for D (5 bases). With 6 bases removed from V and 6 bases from J, the gap between germline ends came to 11 bases. Germline V gene lookup returns CDR1 DFQATT and CDR2 SNEGSKA (reference sequence). The CDR3 contains 11 residues. CDR3 bases: TGCAGTGCGACGCAGGGAAATGGCTACACCTTC. As protein: CSATQGNGYTF.

V gene TRBV20-1 combines with J gene TRBJ1-4; 9 bases match TRBD1. V was pared by 1 base and J by 8 bases, with 11 bases of the junction left unmatched. This CDR3 is 16 amino acids long. Germline lookup yields CDR1 DFQATT and CDR2 SNEGSKA (reference sequence). CDR3 DNA: TGCAGTGCTAGAGGGACAGGGGTTAATAGCGGGGAAAAACTGTTTTTT. Translated, it gives CSARGTGVNSGEKLFF.

V is TRBV20-1 and J is TRBJ2-4; TRBD2 matches 10 bases. In germline, CDR1 is DFQATT, CDR2 SNEGSKA (reference sequence). The trim removed 6 bases at V and 13 bases at J, leaving 15 bases unmatched. CDR3 size: 14 residues. In nucleotides, the CDR3 is TGCAGTGCAAAGACCGGGACTAGCGATGTGGGGCAGTACTTC. Amino acid sequence: CSAKTGTSDVGQYF.

This clonotype was observed a handful of times. The chain uses TRBV12-3 or TRBV12-4 and TRBJ1-5; tentatively, D is TRBD1 (6 bases). The length of the CDR3 is 15 residues. The V end lost 5 bases, the J end lost 7 bases, and 18 bases lay between the germline ends. The CDR3, as DNA: TGTGCCAGCAGTCTCACTTCCAGGGGTTTGCAGCCCCAGCATTTT. This codes for CASSLTSRGLQPQHF.

The rearrangement joins TRBV28 to TRBJ1-1; D unclear. Trimming removed 8 bases from V and 1 base from J, with 11 bases in between. Looked up from germline, CDR1 is MDHEN and CDR2 is SYDVKM. The CDR3 is 13 amino acids. CDR3 amino acids: CASHRIRNTEAFF. As DNA, the CDR3 is TGTGCCAGCCACAGAATAAGGAACACTGAAGCTTTCTTT.

This clonotype has at least ten counts. The chain employs TRBV12-3 or TRBV12-4 and TRBJ2-5, with D tentatively TRBD1 or TRBD2 (5 bases each). This CDR3 region has 14 residues. Trimming removed 5 bases at V and 1 base at J, with 11 bases between. For the CDR3, the DNA is TGTGCCAGCAGTCCGGGACCTACCCAAGAGACCCAGTACTTC. Translating gives CASSPGPTQETQYF.

This chain links TRBV3-1 with TRBJ2-5, with D possibly called TRBD1 or TRBD2 (5 bases each). This CDR3 has 16 amino acids. CDR1 LGHDT and CDR2 YNNKEL come from the germline V gene (reference sequence). V was trimmed by 1 base and J by 4 bases, leaving 16 bases between them. The CDR3 protein is CASSQVVAGSGETQYF. CDR3 coding DNA: TGTGCCAGCAGCCAAGTGGTGGCAGGGAGCGGAGAGACCCAGTACTTC.

This clonotype was detected a few times. The chain couples TRBV29-1 to TRBJ2-3; TRBD1 might be the D (6 bases). This CDR3 region has 14 residues. Germline loops: CDR1 SQVTM, CDR2 ANQGSEA. Trimming left V 7 bases short and J 2 bases short, with 16 bases between. The CDR3 DNA sequence: TGCAGCGCTGGGGGCAGGACCAACACAGATACGCAGTATTTT. Translation gives CSAGGRTNTDTQYF.

This clonotype was counted once. The V gene is TRBV20-1, the J gene TRBJ1-3, with D perhaps matching TRBD1 (6 bases). Germline V gene data show CDR1 as DFQATT and CDR2 as SNEGSKA (reference sequence). This CDR3 contains 13 residues. CDR3 bases: TGCAGAGAGCCCCCGGACAGACCCAACACCATATATTTT. Protein: CREPPDRPNTIYF.

Many counts were recorded for this clonotype. V is TRBV12-3 or TRBV12-4 and J is TRBJ1-1, with TRBD1 as a possible D gene (6 bases). This CDR3 is built from 14 residues. V lost 6 bases to trimming and J lost 1 base, with 12 bases between them. The CDR3 is CASSLQQGNTEAFF. CDR3 DNA sequence: TGTGCCAGCAGCCTTCAACAGGGGAACACTGAAGCTTTCTTT.

This clonotype was seen only a few times. The chain is built from TRBV27 and TRBJ1-1; D unresolved. CDR3 length equals 12 residues. Trimming removed 2 bases from V and 9 bases from J, with 10 bases in between. CDR1 is MNHEY and CDR2 is SMNVEV in the germline V gene (reference sequence). The CDR3 coding sequence is TGTGCCAGCAGTTTAATAGGGCAGAAAGCTTTCTTT. Encoded protein: CASSLIGQKAFF.

V is TRBV20-1 and J is TRBJ2-1; 11 nucleotides agree with TRBD2. This CDR3 is 15 amino acids long. Losses at the gene ends were 2 bases for V and 6 bases for J; bases not matched to a gene: 6. The V gene's germline CDR1 is DFQATT and CDR2 SNEGSKA (reference sequence). This CDR3 reads CSARRGLAGGNEQFF. DNA of the CDR3: TGCAGTGCTAGAAGGGGGCTAGCGGGAGGCAATGAGCAGTTCTTC.

In DNA, the CDR3 is TGTGCCTGGAGTGGCAGGGAGGACTATGGCTACACCTTC. Translated, it gives CAWSGREDYGYTF. V is TRBV30 and J is TRBJ1-2; D may be TRBD1 (5 bases). Deletions cut 1 base from V and 3 bases from J, with 9 bases between. The CDR3 sequence is 13 residues long. Germline assignment: CDR1 GTSNPN and CDR2 SVGIG (reference sequence).